Below are 8 T cell receptor beta chains sequenced from a single sample in a study of blood T cell repertoires in COVID-19. Assay: immunoSEQ multiplex PCR; the TCRdb copy retains only in-frame clones and omits some. The data contain roughly 160,000 clones, over 75% of them singletons. The sample was PBMCs or T cells enriched from blood (not recorded which). The source is a woman between 50 and 59 years old who had recovered from COVID-19.

The chain recombines TRBV30 with TRBJ1-1, with D perhaps TRBD1 (5 bases). V was clipped by 3 bases and J by 5 bases, with 13 bases between them. The CDR3 extends over 13 amino acids. Germline V gives CDR1 GTSNPN, CDR2 SVGIG (reference sequence). CDR3: CAWSLLSGTEAFF. CDR3 nucleotides: TGTGCCTGGAGCCTTCTCTCAGGGACTGAAGCTTTCTTT. The full variable domain, with the rest looked up from reference TRBV30 and TRBJ1-1, is SQTIHQWPATLVQPVGSPLSLECTVEGTSNPNLYWYRQAAGRGLQLLFYSVGIGQISSEVPQNLSASRPQDRQFILSSKKLLLSDSGFYLCAWSLLSGTEAFFGQGTRLTVV.

The V call is TRBV2, the J call TRBJ1-2, with 7 nucleotides matching TRBD1. The germline V gene encodes CDR1 SNHLY and CDR2 FYNNEI. CDR3 size: 14 residues. V lost 2 bases and J lost 8; bases outside the gene matches: 8. The CDR3 nucleotides read TGTGCCAGCAGTGAATACAGGGGCACGGAAGGCTACACCTTC. It codes for CASSEYRGTEGYTF.

The V and J genes are TRBV6-5 and TRBJ1-2; D unresolved. CDR1 MNHEY and CDR2 SVGAGI come from the germline V gene. The V and J ends lost 7 bases and 4 bases respectively, with 13 bases between them. The CDR3 spans 13 residues. The CDR3 coding sequence is TGTGCCAGCAAAAACAGCTTATTCTATGGCTACACCTTC. Protein product: CASKNSLFYGYTF.

This chain connects TRBV11-2 to TRBJ2-1; D remains ambiguous. Germline assignment: CDR1 SGHAT and CDR2 FQNNGV. V lost 1 base and J lost 7, with 5 bases in between. The CDR3 is 12 amino acids. In nucleotides, the CDR3 is TGTGCCAGCAGCTTAGTTAAAAATGAGCAGTTCTTC. It translates to CASSLVKNEQFF. The variable domain in full, completed from reference TRBV11-2 and TRBJ2-1, reads EAGVAQSPRYKIIEKRQSVAFWCNPISGHATLYWYQQILGQGPKLLIQFQNNGVVDDSQLPKDRFSAERLKGVDSTLKIQPAKLEDSAVYLCASSLVKNEQFFGPGTRLTVL.

The rearrangement links TRBV30 to TRBJ2-3, with D possibly TRBD2 on 6 matching bases. V was cut by 1 base and J by 5 bases, with 10 bases left in between. This CDR3 has 13 amino acids. The germline CDR1 and CDR2 sequences are GTSNPN and SVGIG (reference sequence). CDR3 sequence reads: CAWSATTRDTQYF. The CDR3 bases are TGTGCCTGGAGTGCGACGACTAGAGATACGCAGTATTTT.

The chain recombines TRBV19 with TRBJ2-2; D perhaps matches TRBD2 (6 bases). CDR1 and CDR2 (germline): LNHDA, SQIVND (reference sequence). The length of the CDR3 is 15 residues. Trimming left V 3 bases short and J 5 bases short, with 13 bases between. CDR3 amino acids: CASSIPKTRTGELFF. The DNA for the CDR3 is TGTGCCAGTAGTATCCCTAAGACTAGGACCGGGGAGCTGTTTTTT.

The chain carries TRBV7-2 and TRBJ1-3; D call uncertain. V lost 4 bases, J lost 5 bases, and 6 bases lay in between. Germline assignment: CDR1 SGHTA and CDR2 FQGNSA. This CDR3 spans 12 amino acids. DNA for the CDR3: TGTGCCAGCAGCTCTACTAGAAACACCATATATTTT. Its protein product is CASSSTRNTIYF.

The sample holds one count of this clone. This rearrangement joins TRBV19 to TRBJ2-2; TRBD2 is a possible D gene (6 bases). The germline V gene encodes CDR1 LNHDA and CDR2 SQIVND (reference sequence). V was cut by 6 bases and J by 0 bases, with 17 bases left in between. The CDR3 has 17 residues. CDR3 loop: CASRGEVGSANTGELFF. In DNA, the CDR3 is TGTGCCAGTAGGGGGGAGGTAGGTTCCGCGAACACCGGGGAGCTGTTTTTT.